The text below deals with one T cell receptor (beta chain). Per germline, CDR1 SGHRS and CDR2 YFSETQ. V lost 0 bases and J lost 8; bases outside the gene matches: 0. This CDR3 has 14 residues. The entry originates in a study of blood T cell repertoires in COVID-19. As handled by the study authors: Estimation of nucleated cell counts was performed using reference gene primer amplification. The data were produced by immunoSEQ multiplex PCR, yet TCRdb's version contains in-frame clones alone and is incomplete. Clone size and V and J calls were adopted from that table, with D and trimming inferred from the DNA. This sample has tens of thousands of clones, with approximately 85% found just once.

This receptor was taken from a human donor in a cohort sampled during active COVID-19. The sample consisted of peripheral blood. This chain uses TRBV5-1 with TRBJ2-4, with 12 bases matching TRBD2. CDR3 protein: CASSLGTSGDIQYF. The CDR3 DNA reads TGCGCCAGCAGCTTGGGGACTAGCGGGGACATTCAGTACTTC. Full variable domain (outside the CDR3, taken from reference TRBV5-1 and TRBJ2-4): KAGVTQTPRYLIKTRGQQVTLSCSPISGHRSVSWYQQTPGQGLQFLFEYFSETQRNKGNFPGRFSGRQFSNSRSEMNVSTLELGDSALYLCASSLGTSGDIQYFGAGTRLSVL.